This is a list of T cell receptor beta chains from one sample in a study of T cell changes during pregnancy in multiple sclerosis. Clones were sequenced by immunoSEQ multiplex PCR, and TCRdb holds only the in-frame ones, with some missing. This repertoire shows about 24,000 clones, 70% to 90% found once; its top ten account for about 8%. The sequencing used CD8+ T cells from peripheral blood mononuclear cells, collected in the first trimester of pregnancy. Source of these receptors: a female donor in good health, enrolled as a control in a pregnancy study. Both conserved end residues are part of each CDR3. The D gene is left open where the match is weak. Not all rows give a size; the values are once, few, many and, for expanded clones, a class.

v_call	d_call	clone_size	j_call	cdr3_aa	cdr3_nt
TRBV7-9	-	few	TRBJ2-7	CASGNWSSYEQYF	TGTGCCAGCGGAAACTGGAGCTCCTACGAGCAGTACTTC
TRBV29-1	-	-	TRBJ2-2	CSVKSSYTGELFF	TGCAGCGTTAAATCTAGTTACACCGGGGAGCTGTTTTTT
TRBV11-2	TRBD1	-	TRBJ2-1	CASSLGPPGQGYNEQFF	TGTGCCAGCAGCTTAGGCCCACCGGGACAGGGTTACAATGAGCAGTTCTTC
TRBV19	-	-	TRBJ1-1	CASRGLWGLNTEAFF	TGTGCCAGTAGGGGCCTATGGGGCCTGAACACTGAAGCTTTCTTT
TRBV15	TRBD2	-	TRBJ2-3	CATSRVTSGGPDTQYF	TGTGCCACCAGCAGAGTGACTAGCGGGGGCCCCGATACGCAGTATTTT
TRBV29-1	-	-	TRBJ1-2	CSVEFGAGLSYGYTF	TGCAGCGTTGAATTTGGGGCAGGGTTGTCCTATGGCTACACCTTC
TRBV7-2	-	-	TRBJ2-1	CASSLLAGNEQFF	TGTGCCAGCAGCTTGCTAGCTGGCAATGAGCAGTTCTTC
TRBV4-3	-	-	TRBJ2-7	CASSQGRDLGYEQYF	TGCGCCAGCAGCCAAGGCCGGGACTTAGGCTACGAGCAGTACTTC
TRBV10-3	-	-	TRBJ1-1	CAISEEDSNTEAFF	TGTGCCATCAGTGAGGAGGACTCGAACACTGAAGCTTTCTTT
TRBV19	-	-	TRBJ2-2	CASNLPGKNTGELFF	TGTGCCAGTAACCTACCGGGAAAGAACACCGGGGAGCTGTTTTTT
TRBV7-8	TRBD1	-	TRBJ1-1	CASSSGTGLGTEAFF	TGTGCCAGCAGCTCCGGGACAGGTTTGGGCACTGAAGCTTTCTTT
TRBV7-3	-	-	TRBJ1-2	CASSPAGGVAPNGYTF	TGTGCCAGCAGCCCGGCGGGAGGGGTCGCACCTAATGGCTACACCTTC
TRBV5-4	TRBD1	-	TRBJ1-2	CASTDRANYGYTF	TGTGCCAGCACCGACAGGGCGAACTATGGCTACACCTTC
TRBV4-3	TRBD2	-	TRBJ2-2	CASSQESQRGSGELFF	TGCGCCAGCAGCCAAGAGAGCCAGCGGGGGTCCGGGGAGCTGTTTTTT
TRBV5-8	TRBD1	-	TRBJ1-1	CASSSGQGSTEAFF	TGTGCCAGCAGCTCAGGACAGGGAAGCACTGAAGCTTTCTTT
TRBV6-4	-	-	TRBJ2-2	CASSPANTGELFF	TGTGCCAGCAGCCCCGCGAACACCGGGGAGCTGTTTTTT
TRBV6-1	TRBD2	-	TRBJ2-7	CASGPDSGIEQYF	TGTGCCAGCGGTCCCGACAGCGGGATCGAGCAGTACTTC
TRBV27	TRBD2	-	TRBJ2-3	CASSLVLWASGGTLDTQYF	TGTGCCAGCAGTTTGGTACTATGGGCTAGCGGGGGCACTCTAGATACGCAGTATTTT
TRBV28	TRBD1	-	TRBJ2-1	CASSFGTAVSYNEQFF	TGTGCCAGCAGTTTTGGGACAGCAGTCTCCTACAATGAGCAGTTCTTC
TRBV6-4	-	-	TRBJ2-3	CASSEGDSKLTDTQYF	TGTGCCAGCAGTGAGGGGGACTCTAAGCTCACAGATACGCAGTATTTT
TRBV6-6	-	-	TRBJ2-3	CASSYLGSSTDTQYF	TGTGCCAGCAGTTACTTGGGCTCTAGCACAGATACGCAGTATTTT
TRBV4-3	TRBD1	-	TRBJ1-1	CASSQVRGPTEAFF	TGCGCCAGCAGCCAAGTTAGGGGGCCCACTGAAGCTTTCTTT
TRBV4-3	-	-	TRBJ2-7	CASSQLEALTGSHEQYF	TGCGCCAGCAGCCAATTAGAAGCGCTCACAGGGTCCCACGAGCAGTACTTC
TRBV9	-	-	TRBJ1-2	CASSAPTAPNRRTF	TGTGCCAGCAGCGCCCCCACAGCCCCCAACAGGCGTACCTTC
TRBV11-2	-	-	TRBJ2-3	CATKSLREDRDTQYF	TGTGCCACCAAATCCCTCAGGGAAGATAGAGATACGCAGTATTTT
TRBV5-6	TRBD1	-	TRBJ1-2	CASSPGTGVYGYTF	TGTGCCAGCAGCCCCGGGACAGGGGTATATGGCTACACCTTC
TRBV19	TRBD1	few	TRBJ1-6	CASSTRDRDNSPLHF	TGTGCCAGTAGTACGCGGGACAGGGATAATTCACCCCTCCACTTT
TRBV7-2	TRBD1	-	TRBJ2-3	CASSLRSRTGATDTQYF	TGTGCCAGCAGCTTAAGGTCCCGGACAGGGGCCACAGATACGCAGTATTTT
TRBV25-1	TRBD1	-	TRBJ1-1	CASSEGQGHTEAFF	TGTGCCAGCAGTGAGGGACAGGGGCACACTGAAGCTTTCTTT
TRBV9	-	-	TRBJ1-2	CASTEGGYGYTF	TGTGCCAGCACGGAGGGAGGGTATGGCTACACCTTC
TRBV7-9	-	few	TRBJ1-4	CASSPSNEKLFF	TGTGCCAGCAGCCCCTCCAATGAAAAACTGTTTTTT
TRBV28	TRBD1	-	TRBJ1-2	CAYGRGLGYGYTF	TGTGCCTATGGAAGGGGGCTCGGCTATGGCTACACCTTC
TRBV4-3	TRBD2	-	TRBJ2-7	CASSQDNRGGGLSYEQYF	TGCGCCAGCAGCCAAGATAATCGGGGCGGGGGGCTTTCCTACGAGCAGTACTTC
TRBV10-3	TRBD2	-	TRBJ2-1	CAISAGTSGAYNEQFF	TGTGCCATCAGTGCCGGGACTAGCGGGGCCTACAATGAGCAGTTCTTC
TRBV4-3	TRBD1	-	TRBJ1-4	CASSQDKRGRDEKLFF	TGCGCCAGCAGCCAAGATAAGAGGGGGCGCGATGAAAAACTGTTTTTT
TRBV18	TRBD1	-	TRBJ1-3	CASSPPLLSDRTTRVSGNTIYF	TGTGCCAGCTCACCACCCTTATTGTCGGACAGGACAACCCGCGTCTCTGGAAACACCATATATTTT
TRBV28	-	-	TRBJ2-5	CASSLYPEQVEETQYF	TGTGCCAGCAGTTTATACCCCGAACAGGTTGAAGAGACCCAGTACTTC
TRBV5-6	-	-	TRBJ1-2	CASSFLTAPVNYGYTF	TGTGCCAGCAGCTTCCTGACTGCTCCTGTAAACTATGGCTACACCTTC
TRBV7-8	-	-	TRBJ1-1	CASSLFPGPEAFF	TGTGCCAGCAGCTTATTCCCAGGGCCTGAAGCTTTCTTT
TRBV7-2	TRBD1	once	TRBJ1-2	CASRGQYYGYTF	TGTGCCAGCAGGGGACAGTACTATGGCTACACCTTC
TRBV15	TRBD1	-	TRBJ2-3	CATSLQTGTGINTQYF	TGTGCCACCAGCTTGCAAACCGGGACAGGGATTAATACGCAGTATTTT
TRBV6-5	-	once	TRBJ2-2	CASSPRNTGELFF	TGTGCCAGCAGCCCCAGGAACACCGGGGAGCTGTTTTTT
TRBV9	TRBD2	-	TRBJ2-7	CASSLSGGSSYEQYF	TGTGCCAGCAGCCTGAGCGGGGGGAGCTCCTACGAGCAGTACTTC
TRBV27	-	-	TRBJ1-1	CASGRGAEAFF	TGTGCCAGTGGCCGCGGTGCTGAAGCTTTCTTT
TRBV10-3	-	-	TRBJ1-2	CAISDGGAGNYGYTF	TGTGCCATCAGTGATGGGGGGGCTGGGAACTATGGCTACACCTTC
TRBV7-9	-	-	TRBJ2-1	CASSLRGDGEQFF	TGTGCCAGCAGCTTAAGGGGCGACGGTGAGCAGTTCTTC
TRBV19	TRBD1	-	TRBJ1-1	CASSPIIRDRETEAFF	TGTGCCAGTAGCCCGATCATCCGGGACAGGGAAACTGAAGCTTTCTTT
TRBV27	TRBD2	-	TRBJ2-3	CASSIAGGVSDTQYF	TGTGCCAGCAGTATAGCGGGGGGAGTTTCAGATACGCAGTATTTT
TRBV6-5	TRBD1	-	TRBJ1-2	CASSYSGDSTYGYTF	TGTGCCAGCAGTTACTCTGGGGACAGCACTTATGGCTACACCTTC
TRBV4-3	-	-	TRBJ2-2	CASSQATGTGELFF	TGCGCCAGCAGCCAAGCGACGGGGACCGGGGAGCTGTTTTTT
TRBV19	-	once	TRBJ1-1	CASRGVGDLRWDTEAFF	TGTGCCAGTCGGGGGGTGGGGGATTTACGCTGGGACACTGAAGCTTTCTTT
TRBV4-3	TRBD1	-	TRBJ1-2	CASSQRGTDQYGYTF	TGCGCCAGCAGCCAAAGGGGGACAGACCAATATGGCTACACCTTC
TRBV7-8	TRBD1	-	TRBJ2-5	CASSLGTGVETQYF	TGTGCCAGCAGCTTAGGCACAGGGGTGGAGACCCAGTACTTC